These 27 T cell receptor beta chains were sequenced from one sample in a study of blood T cell repertoires in COVID-19. Repertoires were generated with immunoSEQ multiplex PCR, while TCRdb's copy carries only in-frame clones and drops some. The sample lists over 150,000 clones, more than 65% occurring once. Sequenced sample: peripheral blood. Source of these receptors: a human donor in a cohort sampled during active COVID-19.

The genes are TRBV10-3 and TRBJ2-1, with 7 bases aligning to TRBD2. V lost 8 bases, J lost 7 bases, and 5 bases stayed unmatched. The CDR3 is made up of 12 amino acids. Germline V gene sequence: CDR1 ENHRY, CDR2 SYGVKD. The CDR3 reads CAISTSENEQFF. The CDR3 coding sequence is TGTGCCATCTCTACTAGCGAGAATGAGCAGTTCTTC.

The V and J genes are TRBV6-6 and TRBJ2-5, with 10 positions matching TRBD1. The CDR3 spans 15 residues. Looked up from germline, CDR1 is MNHNY and CDR2 is SVGAGI (reference sequence). The V segment lost 5 bases and the J segment 5 bases; nucleotides outside the gene matches: 8. In nucleotides, the CDR3 is TGTGCCAGCAGTACCCGGGACAGGGGTTGGGAGACCCAGTACTTC. Translated, it gives CASSTRDRGWETQYF.

Only one count was recorded for this clone. The chain couples TRBV10-3 to TRBJ2-3; D might be TRBD1 (5 bases). The CDR3 extends over 14 amino acids. Germline assignment: CDR1 ENHRY and CDR2 SYGVKD. V lost 10 bases to trimming and J lost 3 bases, with 17 bases between them. CDR3 coding DNA: TGTGCCACCGAATCAGGGTGGAAGACAGATACGCAGTATTTT. This gives the protein CATESGWKTDTQYF.

This rearrangement joins TRBV24-1 to TRBJ2-2, with 9 bases identical to TRBD1. Germline CDR1 reads KGHDR; CDR2 reads SFDVKD. This CDR3 has 15 amino acids. The V gene end was trimmed by 7 bases and the J gene end by 4 bases; junction bases not matched to a gene: 6. DNA for the CDR3: TGTGCCACCAGCGCCCCGGGACAGGGCACCGGGGAGCTGTTTTTT. Protein product: CATSAPGQGTGELFF.

The chain links TRBV11-2 to TRBJ2-3, with a weak D call TRBD1 (9 bases). V was trimmed by 6 bases and J by 1 base, leaving 20 bases between them. The CDR3 is 17 amino acids. Germline lookup yields CDR1 SGHAT and CDR2 FQNNGV. The CDR3 protein is CASRGQGAGAGTDTQYF. The CDR3 bases are TGTGCCAGCAGGGGACAGGGAGCGGGAGCGGGCACAGATACGCAGTATTTT.

This chain uses TRBV23-1 with TRBJ1-3; D might be TRBD1 (5 bases). TRBV23-1 is sorted into the ORF group, with uncertain function. Trimming shortened V by 4 bases and J by 3 bases, and 7 bases separated the two germline ends. The CDR3 covers 13 residues. The CDR3 region is CASSPGGGNTIYF. Written as DNA, the CDR3 is TGCGCCAGCAGTCCCGGGGGTGGAAACACCATATATTTT.

V is TRBV5-1 and J is TRBJ2-1; 12 positions match TRBD2. The CDR3 is 16 amino acids. Germline V gene sequence: CDR1 SGHRS, CDR2 YFSETQ. The junction had 6 bases not matched to a gene; V was cut back by 0 bases and J by 8 bases. The CDR3 DNA is TGCGCCAGCAGCTTGGTGGCGACTAGCGGGAGTGATGAGCAGTTCTTC. It translates to CASSLVATSGSDEQFF. The entire variable domain, with the rest obtained from reference TRBV5-1 and TRBJ2-1, is as follows: KAGVTQTPRYLIKTRGQQVTLSCSPISGHRSVSWYQQTPGQGLQFLFEYFSETQRNKGNFPGRFSGRQFSNSRSEMNVSTLELGDSALYLCASSLVATSGSDEQFFGPGTRLTVL.

This rearrangement joins TRBV6-1 to TRBJ2-7, with 7 nucleotides matching TRBD1. The ends lost 3 bases at V and 2 bases at J; junction bases unmatched: 7. CDR3 size: 15 residues. Germline loops: CDR1 MNHNS, CDR2 SASEGT. The CDR3 nucleotides read TGTGCCAGCAGTGACGAACAGGGGTCTCCCTACGAGCAGTACTTC. This translates into CASSDEQGSPYEQYF.

This chain uses TRBV19 with TRBJ2-1; 10 bases align to TRBD1. This CDR3 has 13 residues. CDR1 is LNHDA, CDR2 SQIVND, per germline (reference sequence). V trimming: 4 bases; J trimming: 12 bases; junction bases outside the gene matches: 6. This CDR3 reads CASSRGRDRGQFF. DNA of the CDR3: TGTGCCAGTAGTAGAGGCCGGGACAGGGGGCAGTTCTTC.

This chain links TRBV4-1 with TRBJ2-7; 13 nucleotides align to TRBD2. Looked up from germline, CDR1 is MGHRA and CDR2 is YSYEKL. V lost 3 bases and J lost 4; bases outside the gene matches: 3. The CDR3 totals 15 residues. CDR3 region: CASSQGTSGTYEQYF. DNA of the CDR3: TGCGCCAGCAGCCAGGGGACTAGCGGGACTTACGAGCAGTACTTC.

The chain has TRBV5-1 and TRBJ2-2, with TRBD2 matching over 11 bases. This CDR3 is 16 amino acids long. Germline values: CDR1 SGHRS, CDR2 YFSETQ. V trimming: 5 bases; J trimming: 1 base; junction bases outside the gene matches: 4. CDR3 bases: TGCGCCAGCAGGGGACTAGCGGACCAGAACACCGGGGAGCTGTTTTTT. It specifies CASRGLADQNTGELFF.

CDR3 protein: CASSYGQGYWNQPQHF. In nucleotides, the CDR3 is TGTGCCAGCAGCTATGGACAGGGATATTGGAATCAGCCCCAGCATTTT. The chain uses TRBV28 and TRBJ1-5; 8 nucleotides line up with TRBD1. The ends lost 6 bases at V and 4 bases at J; junction bases unmatched: 11. Germline lookup yields CDR1 MDHEN and CDR2 SYDVKM. The CDR3 contains 16 residues. The whole variable domain, filled in from reference TRBV28 and TRBJ1-5, reads DVKVTQSSRYLVKRTGEKVFLECVQDMDHENMFWYRQDPGLGLRLIYFSYDVKMKEKGDIPEGYSVSREKKERFSLILESASTNQTSMYLCASSYGQGYWNQPQHFGDGTRLSIL.

The chain carries TRBV7-2 and TRBJ1-1; D perhaps matches TRBD1 (6 bases). Per germline, CDR1 SGHTA and CDR2 FQGNSA. The CDR3 is 13 amino acids. The germline V and J ends were trimmed by 6 bases and 5 bases, with 13 bases remaining between them. The CDR3 loop is CASRVTGPTEAFF. The CDR3 nucleotides are TGTGCCAGCAGAGTGACAGGCCCAACTGAAGCTTTCTTT.

The V call is TRBV7-2, the J call TRBJ2-7; 8 bases match TRBD1. The germline gives CDR1 SGHTA, CDR2 FQGNSA. This CDR3 has 11 amino acids. With V trimmed by 4 bases and J by 7 bases, 0 bases remained unmatched. CDR3 sequence: CASSWDREQYF. CDR3 nucleotide sequence: TGTGCCAGCAGCTGGGACAGGGAGCAGTACTTC.

V gene TRBV5-6 combines with J gene TRBJ1-4, with D possibly matching TRBD1 (5 bases). V lost 1 base, J lost 7 bases, and 11 bases lay in between. Germline V gives CDR1 SGHDT, CDR2 YYEEEE. The CDR3 spans 14 residues. CDR3 loop: CASSLQGLGEKLFF. The DNA for the CDR3 is TGTGCCAGCAGCTTGCAGGGTTTAGGTGAAAAACTGTTTTTT.

V usage is TRBV19 and J usage is TRBJ2-2; D is possibly TRBD2 (6 bases). This CDR3 is 13 amino acids long. Germline V gene data show CDR1 as LNHDA and CDR2 as SQIVND (reference sequence). V was trimmed by 5 bases and J by 4 bases, leaving 8 bases between them. In DNA form, the CDR3 reads TGTGCCAGTAGTGCTAGCGTCACCGGGGAGCTGTTTTTT. Protein product: CASSASVTGELFF.

The rearrangement uses TRBV7-2 and TRBJ1-1, with D possibly being TRBD1 (5 bases). The CDR3 extends over 13 amino acids. Germline V lookup: CDR1 SGHTA, CDR2 FQGNSA. V was pared by 6 bases and J by 0 bases, with 8 bases between. The CDR3 DNA follows: TGTGCCAGCAGGGGGGGGTTGAACACTGAAGCTTTCTTT. This translates into CASRGGLNTEAFF.

V and J are TRBV7-9 and TRBJ1-6; 9 positions match TRBD1. J gave up 10 bases and V 4 bases, and 8 bases lay outside the gene matches. CDR1 and CDR2 from the germline V gene are SEHNR and FQNEAQ (reference sequence). The CDR3 contains 15 residues. Written as DNA, the CDR3 is TGTGCCAGCAGCTATGACAGGGGGACCGGATCACCCCTCCACTTT. Translation gives CASSYDRGTGSPLHF.

This rearrangement joins TRBV9 to TRBJ2-2, with 7 positions matching TRBD1. J lost 5 bases, V lost 0 bases, and 7 bases had no gene match. The CDR3 covers 16 residues. The germline gives CDR1 SGDLS, CDR2 YYNGEE. CDR3 sequence: CASSVGRGGWTGELFF. CDR3 nucleotide sequence: TGTGCCAGCAGCGTAGGAAGAGGGGGCTGGACCGGGGAGCTGTTTTTT.

The chain recombines TRBV18 with TRBJ2-7, with D uncertain. This CDR3 contains 15 residues. CDR1 is KGHSH and CDR2 is LQKENI in the germline V gene. Trimming removed 3 bases at V and 0 bases at J, with 12 bases between. The CDR3 nucleotides read TGTGCCAGCTCACCGGCCGGGTCCTACTCCTACGAGCAGTACTTC. Encoded protein: CASSPAGSYSYEQYF.

This clone is a singleton in its sample. The same CDR3 is also encoded by other DNA sequences in this sample. This chain uses TRBV5-1 with TRBJ2-5, with D tentatively TRBD2 (6 bases). The V gene's germline CDR1 is SGHRS and CDR2 YFSETQ. Trimming took off 7 bases at V and 5 bases at J, with 18 bases between the two ends. This CDR3 contains 14 residues. The CDR3 region has the DNA TGCGCCAGCTCCCTCGGAGGCGGGGCGGAGACCCAGTACTTC. Residues: CASSLGGGAETQYF.

The V gene is TRBV11-2, the J gene TRBJ2-7; tentative D call: TRBD2 (6 bases). This CDR3 spans 15 amino acids. V dropped 1 base and J dropped 4 bases, with 14 bases sitting between them. The germline V gene encodes CDR1 SGHAT and CDR2 FQNNGV. CDR3 region: CASSLVPLGRYEQYF. The CDR3 coding sequence is TGTGCCAGCAGCTTAGTCCCGCTAGGGAGGTACGAGCAGTACTTC.

This chain connects TRBV19 to TRBJ2-4; TRBD1 aligns across 9 bases. Trimming removed 3 bases from V and 7 bases from J; junction bases left unmatched: 10. CDR3 size: 16 residues. CDR1 is LNHDA, CDR2 SQIVND, per germline (reference sequence). The CDR3 here is CASSIGTGNRVNIQYF. The CDR3 bases are TGTGCCAGTAGTATCGGGACAGGGAATCGAGTGAACATTCAGTACTTC.

The CDR3 DNA reads TGTGCCAGCAGCTTAGCACCGAACCGGGAGACCCAGTACTTC. Its protein is CASSLAPNRETQYF. The chain joins TRBV7-2 to TRBJ2-5; no definite D call. With 0 bases removed from V and 5 bases from J, the gap between germline ends came to 10 bases. CDR1 SGHTA and CDR2 FQGNSA come from the germline V gene. The CDR3 loop spans 14 amino acids.

This clone showed up just once. This chain joins TRBV27 and TRBJ2-7, with a weak D call TRBD1 (5 bases). The V gene lost 6 bases and the J gene lost 5 bases, with 20 bases spanning the gap. CDR3 length: 15 residues. Germline V CDR1 and CDR2: MNHEY, SMNVEV (reference sequence). CDR3 coding DNA: TGTGCCAGCAGCCAGGACATTCTCCGGTTAAACGAGCAGTACTTC. Translation: CASSQDILRLNEQYF.

The chain couples TRBV6-5 to TRBJ2-1, with unresolved D. Germline V gives CDR1 MNHEY, CDR2 SVGAGI. The V end lost 4 bases, the J end lost 2 bases, and 9 bases lay between the germline ends. The CDR3 consists of 14 residues. CDR3 in DNA: TGTGCCAGCAGTTTTGCGGATCCCTACAATGAGCAGTTCTTC. It specifies CASSFADPYNEQFF.

The CDR3 here is CASSHRHGNEKLFF. The CDR3 DNA follows: TGCGCCAGCAGCCACAGGCATGGGAATGAAAAACTGTTTTTT. The gene calls are TRBV4-1 and TRBJ1-4, with D uncertain. This CDR3 has 14 amino acids. With 3 bases removed from V and 5 bases from J, the gap between germline ends came to 10 bases. Germline V gives CDR1 MGHRA, CDR2 YSYEKL.